This TCR beta chain was sequenced for a study of blood T cell repertoires in COVID-19. Study-level information: Samples of COVID-19 (acute and convalescent) were obtained from the United States, Italy and Spain. PBMCs, B-cell-depleted T cells, or T cells provided the cDNA or gDNA that made up the material.

In the authors' workflow: It was from reference gene primer amplification that nucleated cell counts were estimated. TCRdb's copy holds only in-frame clones and misses some; the assay was immunoSEQ multiplex PCR. V, J and clone size are those of that table, while D and trimming were read from the DNA. Among tens of thousands of clones listed, roughly 87% were seen once. Sequencing used peripheral blood. This sequence originates from a human donor in a cohort sampled during active COVID-19.

As DNA, the CDR3 is TGCGCCAGCAGCTTGCGGGGGGATCAGCCCCAGCATTTT. Its translation is CASSLRGDQPQHF. The chain combines TRBV5-1 with TRBJ1-5; tentative D call: TRBD1 (5 bases). Germline CDR1 reads SGHRS; CDR2 reads YFSETQ. The CDR3 has 13 residues. V lost 1 base to trimming and J lost 5 bases, with 7 bases between them.